These T cell receptor beta chains were read from a single sample in a study of cytomegalovirus exposure and HLA in healthy donors. Sequencing was performed with immunoSEQ multiplex PCR; in TCRdb, only in-frame clones are kept and a portion is missing. The top ten hold around 0.96% of the sample, which has 250,000 to 400,000 clones, 88% seen once. Source material: PBMCs. The receptors were sampled from a man under 40 in good health and CMV-seronegative. The CDR3 runs from the conserved cysteine through the conserved F or W. Each record gives: CDR3 length, V gene, J gene, D gene, clone size, CDR3 DNA, CDR3 protein. A D gene is named only where the DNA matches it firmly. Not all rows give a size; the values are once, few, many and, for expanded clones, a class.

18	TRBV4-3	TRBJ2-1	TRBD2	-	TGCGCCAGCAGCCAAGATCGGACTAGCGGGGGGGCTCTCAATGAGCAGTTCTTC	CASSQDRTSGGALNEQFF
17	TRBV9	TRBJ2-3	-	-	TGTGCCAGCAGCGGAGCCCAGGACACCTTCCACACAGATACGCAGTATTTT	CASSGAQDTFHTDTQYF
14	TRBV27	TRBJ2-7	-	once	TGTGCCAGCAGTTCCCGGGTCAGGGGAAACGAGCAGTACTTC	CASSSRVRGNEQYF
14	TRBV29-1	TRBJ2-2	TRBD2	-	TGCAGCGCTAGAGCGGGGGTAAACACCGGGGAGCTGTTTTTT	CSARAGVNTGELFF
15	TRBV7-6	TRBJ1-1	TRBD1	once	TGTGCCAGCAGCTTAGGGGGACAGGGGTCCACTGAAGCTTTCTTT	CASSLGGQGSTEAFF
16	TRBV7-9	TRBJ2-2	TRBD1	-	TGTGCCAGCAGCTTTAGGGGGACAGGGAACACCGGGGAGCTGTTTTTT	CASSFRGTGNTGELFF
13	TRBV6-5	TRBJ2-2	-	-	TGTGCCAGCAGACCCCCTAACCCCGGGGAGCTGTTTTTT	CASRPPNPGELFF
12	TRBV7-9	TRBJ1-2	-	-	TGTGCCAGCAGCTTAGACGGAGTCGGCTACACCTTC	CASSLDGVGYTF
13	TRBV2	TRBJ1-1	TRBD1	-	TGTGCCAGCAACCGGGACAGGGCATCTGAAGCTTTCTTT	CASNRDRASEAFF
15	TRBV18	TRBJ1-4	-	-	TGTGCCAGCTCACCCTTAATTTCAACTAATGAAAAACTGTTTTTT	CASSPLISTNEKLFF
16	TRBV18	TRBJ2-6	TRBD1	-	TGTGCCAGCTCGGGGCAGGGGGCGTCTGGGGCCAACGTCCTGACTTTC	CASSGQGASGANVLTF
16	TRBV7-9	TRBJ2-7	-	-	TGTGCCAGCAGCTATTCCGACAGGTCCCCGATCTACGAGCAGTACTTC	CASSYSDRSPIYEQYF
16	TRBV5-6	TRBJ2-5	TRBD2	-	TGTGCCAGCAGCTTGCGGGCGGGGGGGCTTTGGGAGACCCAGTACTTC	CASSLRAGGLWETQYF
18	TRBV25-1	TRBJ2-3	TRBD2	-	TGTGCCAGCAGTGACCCTCCGGGCGCGGGGGGGCCAGGGGATACGCAGTATTTT	CASSDPPGAGGPGDTQYF
15	TRBV19	TRBJ1-1	TRBD1	-	TGTGCCAGTACTATCACAGGGGTTGTGAACACTGAAGCTTTCTTT	CASTITGVVNTEAFF
15	TRBV6-1	TRBJ1-2	-	-	TGTGCCAGCAGTGCTTACTCTCAGGGGTACTATGGCTACACCTTC	CASSAYSQGYYGYTF
15	TRBV6-5	TRBJ1-6	TRBD1	-	TGTGCCAGCAGTCAGGACAGGGCCTATAATTCACCCCTCCACTTT	CASSQDRAYNSPLHF
16	TRBV7-6	TRBJ2-1	TRBD2	once	TGTGCCAGCAGCTTAGGAGCGGGGGGAACCTACAATGAGCAGTTCTTC	CASSLGAGGTYNEQFF
18	TRBV9	TRBJ1-2	TRBD1	-	TGTGCCAGCAGCGACAAATTAACCGGGACAGGGGGCGCGGACGGCTACACCTTC	CASSDKLTGTGGADGYTF
15	TRBV2	TRBJ1-5	-	-	TGTGCCAGCAGCCCCACAGGGTATAGCAATCAGCCCCAGCATTTT	CASSPTGYSNQPQHF
16	TRBV5-1	TRBJ2-3	TRBD2	-	TGCGCCAGCAGCTTGGTGACTAGCCTCAGCACAGATACGCAGTATTTT	CASSLVTSLSTDTQYF
16	TRBV7-6	TRBJ2-5	TRBD1	once	TGTGCCAGCAGCTTAGCTAGCAGGGGGCGTAGAGAGACCCAGTACTTC	CASSLASRGRRETQYF
12	TRBV9	TRBJ1-1	-	-	TGTGCCAGCAGCAGGGGGTACACTGAAGCTTTCTTT	CASSRGYTEAFF
13	TRBV5-1	TRBJ1-1	-	-	TGCGCCAGCAGCTACGAGGTATGGACTGAAGCTTTCTTT	CASSYEVWTEAFF
16	TRBV7-2	TRBJ2-3	-	once	TGTGCCAGCAGCCCCTCAACAAGGACAGAAGCAGATACGCAGTATTTT	CASSPSTRTEADTQYF
14	TRBV27	TRBJ2-7	TRBD2	-	TGTGCCAGCAGGGTAACGGGGGGGCCCATCGAGCAGTACTTC	CASRVTGGPIEQYF
15	TRBV7-2	TRBJ1-5	TRBD1	-	TGTGCCAGCAGCCAAGGACAGGGCGGCAATCAGCCCCAGCATTTT	CASSQGQGGNQPQHF